This T cell receptor (beta chain) was sequenced for a study of blood T cell repertoires in COVID-19. Study overall: From the United States, Italy and Spain came samples of acute and convalescent COVID-19.

J gave up 0 bases and V 7 bases, and 13 bases lay outside the gene matches. The length of the CDR3 is 20 residues. The germline V gene encodes CDR1 MNHEY and CDR2 SMNVEV (reference sequence). The method was immunoSEQ multiplex PCR; TCRdb's version includes in-frame clones alone and lacks a portion of them. The sample shows about 62,000 clones, more than 85% of them seen only once. The specimen sequenced was peripheral blood. V usage is TRBV27 and J usage is TRBJ2-1, with TRBD2 identical over 15 bases. This receptor was identified in an older man with acute or convalescent COVID-19. CDR3: CASNHLAGTSGRFSYNEQFF. In DNA form, the CDR3 reads TGTGCCAGCAACCACCTGGCCGGGACTAGCGGGAGGTTCTCCTACAATGAGCAGTTCTTC.